Listed here are 19 T cell receptor beta chains from one sample, sequenced in a study of T cell changes during pregnancy in multiple sclerosis. Sequenced by immunoSEQ multiplex PCR; TCRdb stores in-frame clones only, minus some. Of tens of thousands of clones listed, roughly 90% are singletons. The sample was CD4+ T cells from peripheral blood mononuclear cells, taken in the second trimester of pregnancy. The receptor set was obtained from a female donor with multiple sclerosis, enrolled in a pregnancy study.

The chain links TRBV6-5 to TRBJ2-2; 7 bases map to TRBD2. The J segment lost 4 bases and the V segment lost 6 bases, leaving 8 bases of the junction unmatched. The CDR3 has 15 amino acids. Germline CDR1 is MNHEY and CDR2 is SVGAGI. The CDR3 DNA is TGTGCCAGCAGGCAAAGCGGGACGGCCACCGGGGAGCTGTTTTTT. Translated, it gives CASRQSGTATGELFF.

V and J are TRBV7-2 and TRBJ2-1, with 9 nucleotides matching TRBD1. This CDR3 is built from 15 residues. V dropped 2 bases and J dropped 8; count of bases not matched to a gene: 7. CDR1 is SGHTA and CDR2 is FQGNSA in the germline V gene. CDR3 region: CASSLSGTGYHEQFF. The CDR3 nucleotides are TGTGCCAGCAGCTTATCTGGGACAGGGTACCATGAGCAGTTCTTC.

CDR3 in amino acids: CASSQGQRERDEQYF. The CDR3 bases are TGCGCCAGCAGCCAGGGACAAAGGGAGAGAGACGAGCAGTACTTC. The rearrangement joins TRBV4-3 to TRBJ2-7, with D possibly TRBD1 on 6 matching bases. From germline, CDR1 is LGHNA and CDR2 YSLEER. The CDR3 has 15 residues. Trimming removed 3 bases from V and 5 bases from J, with 17 bases in between.

The rearrangement uses TRBV28 and TRBJ2-1; 7 positions match TRBD2. This CDR3 contains 14 residues. With V trimmed by 7 bases and J by 4 bases, 7 bases remained unmatched. CDR1 is MDHEN and CDR2 is SYDVKM in the germline V gene. The CDR3: CASNPAGVYNEQFF. CDR3 bases: TGTGCCAGCAACCCCGCGGGGGTTTACAATGAGCAGTTCTTC.

This sequence joins TRBV19 and TRBJ2-1, with D maybe TRBD2 (6 bases). Trimming pared 5 bases from V and 7 bases from J, leaving 12 bases between. The V gene's germline CDR1 is LNHDA and CDR2 SQIVND (reference sequence). The CDR3 spans 13 residues. CDR3 region: CASSPGTPNEQFF. DNA for the CDR3: TGTGCCAGTAGTCCCGGGACTCCAAATGAGCAGTTCTTC.

This chain uses TRBV27 with TRBJ2-6; a weak D match, TRBD2 (6 bases). CDR3 length: 17 amino acids. Between the trimmed V and J ends, which lost 8 bases and 0 bases, there was a span of 17 bases. Looked up from germline, CDR1 is MNHEY and CDR2 is SMNVEV (reference sequence). The CDR3 protein is CASAIGGASSGANVLTF. The DNA of the CDR3 is TGTGCCAGCGCGATCGGAGGGGCCAGCTCTGGGGCCAACGTCCTGACTTTC.

This clone showed up just once. The gene calls are TRBV4-3 and TRBJ2-7, with 9 bases aligning to TRBD2. This CDR3 has 14 amino acids. In germline, CDR1 is LGHNA, CDR2 YSLEER. The ends lost 4 bases at V and 3 bases at J; junction bases unmatched: 4. The CDR3 loop reads CASSLAGGDYEQYF. CDR3 coding DNA: TGCGCCAGCAGCCTTGCGGGAGGGGACTACGAGCAGTACTTC.

This chain uses TRBV29-1 with TRBJ1-4; D is perhaps TRBD1 (5 bases). The CDR3 is made up of 13 amino acids. V was cut by 7 bases and J by 7 bases, with 16 bases left in between. Germline CDR1 SQVTM, CDR2 ANQGSEA. CDR3 in amino acids: CSGQGSVGEKLFF. In nucleotides, the CDR3 is TGCAGCGGTCAGGGAAGCGTAGGTGAAAAACTGTTTTTT.

Comments on this clone: A read error may account for a junction end that differs from germline. The gene calls are TRBV14 and TRBJ2-1, with D perhaps TRBD2 (6 bases). CDR1 is SGHDN and CDR2 is FVKESK in the germline V gene. There are 12 residues in the CDR3. The chain's CDR3 is CASSQDGASVLF. The CDR3 nucleotides are TGTGCCAGCAGCCAAGACGGTGCTAGCGTCCTCTTC.

The CDR3 coding sequence is TGTGCCAGCAGCCGGGACTTTGGCTCCTACAATGAGCAGTTCTTC. This encodes CASSRDFGSYNEQFF. The chain is built from TRBV4-2 and TRBJ2-1, with TRBD2 as a possible D gene (6 bases). Trimming took off 4 bases at V and 0 bases at J, with 10 bases between the two ends. Germline loops: CDR1 LGHNA, CDR2 YNFKEQ. This CDR3 has 15 residues.

The gene calls are TRBV5-4 and TRBJ1-2, with D perhaps matching TRBD1 (6 bases). Germline-derived CDR1 and CDR2 are SGHNT and YYREEE (reference sequence). The CDR3 is made up of 17 amino acids. The V end was cut by 0 bases, the J end by 1 base, with 16 bases between. The CDR3 loop reads CASSLEGDGYINYGYTF. The CDR3 DNA follows: TGTGCCAGCAGCTTGGAGGGGGACGGTTATATTAACTATGGCTACACCTTC.

V is TRBV19 and J is TRBJ1-3; possible D gene TRBD1, 6 bases. Germline CDR1 is LNHDA and CDR2 is SQIVND (reference sequence). Deletions cut 2 bases from V and 6 bases from J, with 14 bases between. The CDR3 extends over 15 amino acids. CDR3 in DNA: TGTGCCAGTAGTATACCCCGGCCAGGGGCAAACACCATATATTTT. Residues: CASSIPRPGANTIYF. The variable domain in full, completed from reference TRBV19 and TRBJ1-3, reads DGGITQSPKYLFRKEGQNVTLSCEQNLNHDAMYWYRQDPGQGLRLIYYSQIVNDFQKGDIAEGYSVSREKKESFPLTVTSAQKNPTAFYLCASSIPRPGANTIYFGEGSWLTVV.

The chain has TRBV2 and TRBJ2-1; a weak D match, TRBD2 (7 bases). Germline V gives CDR1 SNHLY, CDR2 FYNNEI. V was cut by 5 bases and J by 4 bases, with 12 bases left in between. This CDR3 contains 14 residues. For the CDR3, the DNA is TGTGCCAGCAGTCGAGGGGGGGGTTACAATGAGCAGTTCTTC. Protein sequence: CASSRGGGYNEQFF.

This clone was seen only once. The genes are TRBV13 and TRBJ1-2; D not certain. The CDR3 totals 12 residues. The V and J ends lost 3 bases and 4 bases respectively, with 6 bases between them. Germline CDR1 and CDR2: PRHDT and FYEKMQ (reference sequence). The CDR3 nucleotides are TGTGCCAGCAGCTTCGCGTCCTATGGCTACACCTTC. This sequence encodes CASSFASYGYTF. Full variable domain (rest looked up from reference TRBV13 and TRBJ1-2): AAGVIQSPRHLIKEKRETATLKCYPIPRHDTVYWYQQGPGQDPQFLISFYEKMQSDKGSIPDRFSAQQFSDYHSELNMSSLELGDSALYFCASSFASYGYTFGSGTRLTVV.

This chain links TRBV7-2 with TRBJ2-3, with D tentatively TRBD1 (5 bases). The CDR3 spans 19 residues. CDR1 SGHTA and CDR2 FQGNSA come from the germline V gene. V lost 4 bases to trimming and J lost 7 bases, with 30 bases between them. In DNA form, the CDR3 reads TGTGCCAGCAGCTCACCGCTTGGGGCCGGGTCCCCACCATGGCATACGCAGTATTTT. Translation gives CASSSPLGAGSPPWHTQYF.

The genes are TRBV29-1 and TRBJ1-1; D is ambiguous. The germline CDR1 and CDR2 sequences are SQVTM and ANQGSEA. The length of the CDR3 is 14 residues. Deletions cut 5 bases from V and 2 bases from J, with 15 bases between. This chain's CDR3 is CSVSQTSRNTEAFF. The CDR3 nucleotides are TGCAGCGTTAGTCAAACTTCCCGAAACACTGAAGCTTTCTTT.

The CDR3 sequence: CASSQGTVLNTEAFF. The CDR3 nucleotides are TGCGCCAGCAGCCAAGGGACAGTTCTGAACACTGAAGCTTTCTTT. The chain is built from TRBV4-3 and TRBJ1-1; possible D gene TRBD1, 6 bases. The CDR3 has 15 residues. The V gene's germline CDR1 is LGHNA and CDR2 YSLEER. V was clipped by 1 base and J by 0 bases, with 9 bases between them.

The chain joins TRBV28 to TRBJ1-2; 7 bases match TRBD1. Germline CDR1 reads MDHEN; CDR2 reads SYDVKM. Trimming removed 6 bases from V and 5 bases from J; junction bases left unmatched: 9. This CDR3 has 14 residues. CDR3 residues: CASRQTTGRYGYTF. CDR3 nucleotide sequence: TGTGCCAGCAGGCAAACGACAGGGCGTTATGGCTACACCTTC.

This clone has just a few counts. The chain combines TRBV27 with TRBJ2-2; D is possibly TRBD1 (5 bases). The germline gives CDR1 MNHEY, CDR2 SMNVEV (reference sequence). Trimming took off 6 bases at V and 5 bases at J, with 16 bases between the two ends. The CDR3 covers 15 residues. CDR3 bases: TGTGCCAGCAGCGCAGGGCCTGACAATACCGGGGAGCTGTTTTTT. This translates into CASSAGPDNTGELFF.